This is a list of T cell receptor beta chains from one sample in a study of blood T cells in healthy people across ages. TCRdb re-derived calls from the 5' RACE reads in MiXCR, one entry per CDR3 protein. The table includes 1.5 million to 2 million distinct CDR3 sequences, roughly two fifths detected once. The sample was blood. The receptors originated from a human donor in good health. CDR3s include the opening cysteine and the closing phenylalanine or tryptophan. The D gene is left open where the match is weak. Clone size is stated in some rows and not others, as once, few, many or a class when expanded.

V gene,clone size,J gene,D gene,CDR3 DNA,CDR3 protein
TRBV14,NA,TRBJ2-7,NA,TGTGCCAGCAGCCAAGAGGGCATCCCCTACGAGCAGTACTTC,CASSQEGIPYEQYF
TRBV5-8,NA,TRBJ1-2,NA,TGTGCCAGCAGCTCCCAGACCGCCCCGGGGCCTAACTATGGCTACACCTTC,CASSSQTAPGPNYGYTF
TRBV11-1,NA,TRBJ2-3,NA,TGTGCCAGCCGTCCAAGGAAGGGGGGTAGCACAGATACGCAGTATTTT,CASRPRKGGSTDTQYF
TRBV19,NA,TRBJ1-1,NA,TGTGCCAGTAGTATAGATCGGGAGACTGAAGCTTTCTTT,CASSIDRETEAFF
TRBV2,NA,TRBJ2-5,NA,TGTGCCAGCAGACTCGGGACTTCGCAAGAGACCCAGTACTTC,CASRLGTSQETQYF
TRBV9,NA,TRBJ2-5,TRBD2,TGTGCCGGCAGCGTAGACGAGACTAGCGGGGACGAAGAGACCCAGTACTTC,CAGSVDETSGDEETQYF
TRBV7-6,few,TRBJ1-4,NA,TGTGCCAGCAGCTTACCTAGCCCTAATGAAAAACTGTTTTTT,CASSLPSPNEKLFF
TRBV7-8,NA,TRBJ2-5,NA,TGTGCCAGCAGCTCAGACCTAGCGCTCCAAGAGACCCAGTACTTC,CASSSDLALQETQYF
TRBV20-1,NA,TRBJ1-6,TRBD1,TGCAGTGCTAGAGATATGGGACAGGCCCCCTATAATTCACCCCTCCACTTT,CSARDMGQAPYNSPLHF
TRBV7-9,few,TRBJ1-2,TRBD1,TGTGCCAGCAGTGGGGACAGAACAAGGGAGGGCTACACCTTC,CASSGDRTREGYTF
TRBV9,many,TRBJ2-1,NA,TGTGCCAGCAGCGTAGGGCGGTTATACAATGAGCAGTTCTTC,CASSVGRLYNEQFF
TRBV20-1,few,TRBJ1-4,NA,TGCAGTGCTAGAGCCTTAAATCTAGAGGGACGACCCGCGAGGGATAATGAAAAACTGTTTTTT,CSARALNLEGRPARDNEKLFF
TRBV7-9,few,TRBJ2-1,NA,TGTGCCAGTCAGGGGTTCTACAATGAGCAGTTCTTC,CASQGFYNEQFF
TRBV5-4,once,TRBJ1-2,NA,TGTGCCAGCAATGGGAGACCTAACTATGGCTACACCTTC,CASNGRPNYGYTF
TRBV5-6,few,TRBJ2-1,TRBD2,TGTGCCAGCAGCTTGCTTCGCGGGGGGATATACAATGAGCAGTTCTTC,CASSLLRGGIYNEQFF
TRBV5-1,few,TRBJ2-7,NA,TGCGCCAGCAGCTGGACGGTAGCCTACGAGCAGTACTTC,CASSWTVAYEQYF
TRBV3-1,NA,TRBJ2-1,NA,TGTGCCAGCAGGCCACCCAGTGACAATGAGCAGTTCTTC,CASRPPSDNEQFF
TRBV12-3/TRBV12-4,few,TRBJ1-2,NA,TGTGCCAGCAGTTTCGGGGGTTCGGGGTCCGATGGCTACACCTTC,CASSFGGSGSDGYTF
TRBV4-3,NA,TRBJ2-6,NA,TGTGCCAGCAGTGGAAGACAGGTCTCTGGGGCCAACGTCCTGACTTTC,CASSGRQVSGANVLTF
TRBV11-2,NA,TRBJ2-7,TRBD2,TGTGCCAGCAGGGATCGGACTAGCGGGGGCGCCGAGCAGTACTTC,CASRDRTSGGAEQYF
TRBV7-9,few,TRBJ2-5,NA,TGTGCCAGCAGCTTCCTGCAAGGGACCCAGTACTTC,CASSFLQGTQYF
TRBV3-1,NA,TRBJ2-1,TRBD1,TGTGCCAGCAGCCAAGCTTTCGGGACAGGGATGAATGAGCAGTTCTTC,CASSQAFGTGMNEQFF
TRBV7-8,NA,TRBJ2-1,NA,TGTGCCAGCAGCTACCTAGAGGGGAATGAGCAGGTCTTC,CASSYLEGNEQVF
TRBV29-1,few,TRBJ2-7,NA,TGCAGCGTTGAAGATAATCAGGGGGGCTACGAGCAGTACTTC,CSVEDNQGGYEQYF
TRBV20-1,NA,TRBJ2-1,TRBD1,TGCAGTGCCCCCCCCGGGACAGCCCTCTCCTACAATGAGCAGTTCTTC,CSAPPGTALSYNEQFF
TRBV4-1,few,TRBJ2-7,NA,TGCGCCAGCAGCCAAGAGGGCTCCGGACTTATCGGCGAGCAGTACTTC,CASSQEGSGLIGEQYF
TRBV29-1,NA,TRBJ2-1,NA,TGCAGCGTTGAACGGTTGGGGCTCACCTACAATGAGCAGTTCTTC,CSVERLGLTYNEQFF
TRBV11-2,NA,TRBJ2-5,NA,TGTGCCAGCGAAGACTATGTGGAGACCCAGTACTTC,CASEDYVETQYF
TRBV20-1,once,TRBJ2-4,NA,TGCAGTGCTAGAGACCGACAATTCTCTCAGGACTTC,CSARDRQFSQDF
TRBV7-7,NA,TRBJ2-2,NA,TGTGCCAGCAGCCCTTTGAGGGCCTCGAACACCGGGGAGCTGTTTTTT,CASSPLRASNTGELFF
TRBV3-1,few,TRBJ1-2,NA,TGTGCCAGCAGCCAAGATGCGTCGCGGCCCGATGGCTACACCTTC,CASSQDASRPDGYTF
TRBV12-3/TRBV12-4,NA,TRBJ1-5,NA,TGTGCCAGCAGCTTCTTCTCGACAGTATCCCAGCATTTT,CASSFFSTVSQHF
TRBV20-1,few,TRBJ2-6,NA,TGCAGTGCTAGACAAACTGGTGACTCTGGGGCCAACGTCCTGACTTTC,CSARQTGDSGANVLTF
TRBV5-1,NA,TRBJ2-5,TRBD2,TGCGCCAGCGGCCCACTAGCGGGGGCCCAAGAGACCCAGTACTTC,CASGPLAGAQETQYF
TRBV20-1,NA,TRBJ2-3,TRBD1,TGCATGGGACTTGTTGGGACAGGGGGGACAGATACGCAGTATTTT,CMGLVGTGGTDTQYF
TRBV13,NA,TRBJ2-7,NA,TGTGCCAGCAGCGCCCGGGTGAGGGGCTACGAGCAGTACTTC,CASSARVRGYEQYF
TRBV29-1,few,TRBJ2-7,NA,TGCAGCGTTCTAAGTCCTAGGGACGAGCAGTACTTC,CSVLSPRDEQYF
TRBV2,NA,TRBJ1-4,NA,TGTGCCAGCAGTGAAGACGAAAAACTGTTTTTT,CASSEDEKLFF